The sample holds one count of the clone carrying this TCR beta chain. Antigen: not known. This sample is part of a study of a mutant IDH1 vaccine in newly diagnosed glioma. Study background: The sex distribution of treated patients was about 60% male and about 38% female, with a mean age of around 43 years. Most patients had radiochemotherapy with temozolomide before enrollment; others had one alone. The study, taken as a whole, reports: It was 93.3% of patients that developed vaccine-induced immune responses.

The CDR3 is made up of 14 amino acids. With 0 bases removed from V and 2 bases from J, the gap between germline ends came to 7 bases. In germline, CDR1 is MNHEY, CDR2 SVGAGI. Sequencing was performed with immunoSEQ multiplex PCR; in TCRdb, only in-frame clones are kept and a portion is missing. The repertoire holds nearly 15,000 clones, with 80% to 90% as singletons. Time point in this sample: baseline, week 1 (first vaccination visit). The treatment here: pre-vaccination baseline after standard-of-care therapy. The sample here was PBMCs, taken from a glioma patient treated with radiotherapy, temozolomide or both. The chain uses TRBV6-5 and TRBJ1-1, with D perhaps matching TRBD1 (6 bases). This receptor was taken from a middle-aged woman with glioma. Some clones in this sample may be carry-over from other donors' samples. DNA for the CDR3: TGTGCCAGCAGTTACTCGGGACACAACACTGAAGCTTTCTTT. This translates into CASSYSGHNTEAFF.